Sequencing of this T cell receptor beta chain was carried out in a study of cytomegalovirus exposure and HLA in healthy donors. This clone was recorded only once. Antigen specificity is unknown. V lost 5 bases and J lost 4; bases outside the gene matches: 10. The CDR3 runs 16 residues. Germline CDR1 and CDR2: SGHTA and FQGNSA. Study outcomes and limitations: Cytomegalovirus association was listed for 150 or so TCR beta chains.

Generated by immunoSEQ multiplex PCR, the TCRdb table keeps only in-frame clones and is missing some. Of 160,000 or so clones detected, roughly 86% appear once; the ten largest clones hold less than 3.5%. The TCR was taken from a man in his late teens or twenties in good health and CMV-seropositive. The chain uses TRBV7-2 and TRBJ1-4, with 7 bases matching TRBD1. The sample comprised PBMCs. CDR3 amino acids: CASSRGGTASNEKLFF. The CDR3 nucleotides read TGTGCCAGCAGCCGAGGGGGGACAGCGAGTAATGAAAAACTGTTTTTT.